These 13 T cell receptor beta chains were sequenced from one sample in a study of T-cell reconstitution after alpha-beta-depleted transplantation in children. Molecular barcoding with unique molecular identifiers was used for the TCRbeta library. Via MiXCR, TCRdb re-called the PCR reads, giving one row per CDR3 protein. The data contain around 580,000 distinct CDR3 sequences, roughly a quarter of them singletons. The starting material was PBMCs, obtained before TCRalphabeta/CD19-depleted stem cell transplant. These receptors originate from a boy in the first two years of life with Wiskott-Aldrich syndrome, due to receive a stem cell transplant.

There are a few counts of this clonotype. The chain recombines TRBV15 with TRBJ1-1; D might be TRBD1 (5 bases). Between the trimmed V and J ends, which lost 3 bases and 5 bases, there was a span of 19 bases. Germline V gene lookup returns CDR1 LNHNV and CDR2 YYDKDF (reference sequence). CDR3 size: 16 residues. In nucleotides, the CDR3 is TGTGCCACCAGCAGGCCTCGCAGGGCGGGGAGGACTGAAGCTTTCTTT. Translated: CATSRPRRAGRTEAFF.

The rearrangement uses TRBV4-2 and TRBJ2-7; 14 bases align to TRBD2. With 3 bases clipped from V and 9 bases from J, the junction kept 7 bases outside the gene matches. Germline lookup yields CDR1 LGHNA and CDR2 YNFKEQ. There are 15 residues in the CDR3. In DNA form, the CDR3 reads TGTGCCAGCAGCCAGAAAGGGACTAGCGGGAGCGGGCAGTACTTC. Translating it yields CASSQKGTSGSGQYF.

This clonotype showed up many times. The chain couples TRBV5-1 to TRBJ2-5; no clear D gene. Trimming took 6 bases from V and 2 from J, leaving 8 bases between them. CDR1 is SGHRS, CDR2 YFSETQ, per germline. The CDR3 has 12 amino acids. The CDR3 is CASKGGQETQYF. The CDR3 DNA reads TGCGCCAGCAAGGGTGGGCAAGAGACCCAGTACTTC.

The chain links TRBV5-6 to TRBJ2-1; no definite D call. Trimming stripped 0 bases from V and 6 bases from J, with 10 bases between. The CDR3 is made up of 14 amino acids. The germline V gene encodes CDR1 SGHDT and CDR2 YYEEEE. DNA of the CDR3: TGTGCCAGCAGCTTGGGCTCCCCGGGCAATGAGCAGTTCTTC. The encoded protein is CASSLGSPGNEQFF.

The chain has TRBV4-1 and TRBJ2-2, with 10 bases fitting TRBD2. V gave up 6 bases and J gave up 4 bases; unmatched junction bases: 5. Per the germline V gene, CDR1 is MGHRA and CDR2 is YSYEKL. The CDR3 covers 15 residues. CDR3 region: CASRVLAGVTGELFF. The CDR3 nucleotides are TGCGCCAGCAGGGTCCTAGCGGGAGTCACCGGGGAGCTGTTTTTT.

This clonotype was detected a few times. This sequence joins TRBV5-1 and TRBJ2-7, with D uncertain. CDR3 size: 12 residues. V lost 4 bases and J 7 bases, leaving 12 bases between the germline ends. Germline lookup yields CDR1 SGHRS and CDR2 YFSETQ. The CDR3 bases are TGCGCCAGCAGCCGATTTGGGGAAGAGCAGTACTTC. Translated, it gives CASSRFGEEQYF.

The chain carries TRBV20-1 and TRBJ2-2, with TRBD1 identical over 8 bases. This CDR3 region has 17 residues. Trimming removed 1 base from V and 1 base from J; junction bases left unmatched: 8. The germline V gene encodes CDR1 DFQATT and CDR2 SNEGSKA (reference sequence). The CDR3 is CSARVRTGRRNTGELFF. CDR3 bases: TGCAGTGCTAGAGTCCGGACAGGGCGAAGGAACACCGGGGAGCTGTTTTTT.

This clonotype was counted only a few times. J is TRBJ2-1 and V is TRBV6-2 or TRBV6-3, with D perhaps matching TRBD2 (5 bases). The V end lost 2 bases, the J end lost 4 bases, and 27 bases lay between the germline ends. Germline CDR1 reads MNHEY; CDR2 reads SVGEGT. The CDR3 spans 20 residues. Here the CDR3 reads CASSYRRSCLGCREYNEQFF. CDR3 nucleotides: TGTGCCAGCAGTTACAGGAGGAGTTGTTTAGGGTGCAGAGAATACAATGAGCAGTTCTTC.

This clonotype has just one count. The chain combines TRBV12-3 or TRBV12-4 with TRBJ2-2; 9 bases agree with TRBD2. Trimming cost V 2 bases and J 5 bases; bases outside gene matches: 9. The CDR3 runs 17 residues. In nucleotides, the CDR3 is TGTGCCAGCAGTTTATTCCCTAGCGGGAAGAGAACCGGGGAGCTGTTTTTT. It translates to CASSLFPSGKRTGELFF.

The V and J genes are TRBV18 and TRBJ2-2, with D possibly matching TRBD1 (6 bases). Germline lookup yields CDR1 KGHSH and CDR2 LQKENI. CDR3 size: 15 residues. The V and J ends lost 4 bases and 2 bases respectively, with 11 bases between them. CDR3 amino acids: CASSLEQGNTGELFF. The CDR3 bases are TGTGCCAGCTCACTTGAACAGGGAAACACCGGGGAGCTGTTTTTT.

V gene TRBV28 combines with J gene TRBJ1-2; a weak D match, TRBD1 (5 bases). Looked up from germline, CDR1 is MDHEN and CDR2 is SYDVKM. V was shortened by 1 base and J by 7 bases, with 10 bases between the two germline ends. This CDR3 is 13 amino acids long. In DNA form, the CDR3 reads TGTGCCAGCAGTTTATTGGGGGGTCTTGGCTACACCTTC. Residues: CASSLLGGLGYTF.

This chain uses TRBV27 with TRBJ1-5, with TRBD1 identical over 8 bases. From germline, CDR1 is MNHEY and CDR2 SMNVEV (reference sequence). CDR3 size: 15 residues. V was clipped by 3 bases and J by 6 bases; unmatched bases: 7. CDR3 protein: CASSLLGQGAQPQHF. Here the CDR3 DNA reads TGTGCCAGCAGTTTGCTAGGACAGGGCGCTCAGCCCCAGCATTTT.

The chain has TRBV6-1 and TRBJ2-1; 8 positions agree with TRBD2. CDR3 size: 16 residues. Germline assignment: CDR1 MNHNS and CDR2 SASEGT. V gave up 5 bases and J gave up 7 bases; unmatched junction bases: 13. The CDR3 here is CASSMFGRAYPNEQFF. The CDR3 nucleotides read TGTGCCAGCAGTATGTTCGGGAGGGCCTACCCAAATGAGCAGTTCTTC.